This TCR beta chain is drawn from a study of blood T cell repertoires in COVID-19. Germline lookup yields CDR1 SEHNR and CDR2 FQNEAQ (reference sequence). There are 15 residues in the CDR3. With V trimmed by 0 bases and J by 4 bases, 4 bases remained unmatched. Libraries were prepared by immunoSEQ multiplex PCR; TCRdb keeps only in-frame clonotypes and omits some of them. Of 28,000 or so clones listed, under 90% are singletons. The sequenced sample consisted of peripheral blood. The chain is built from TRBV7-9 and TRBJ2-5; 8 bases agree with TRBD1. The source is a human donor in a cohort sampled during active COVID-19. CDR3 sequence reads: CASSLAAGGRETQYF. The CDR3 DNA is TGTGCCAGCAGCTTAGCGGCAGGGGGCAGAGAGACCCAGTACTTC.